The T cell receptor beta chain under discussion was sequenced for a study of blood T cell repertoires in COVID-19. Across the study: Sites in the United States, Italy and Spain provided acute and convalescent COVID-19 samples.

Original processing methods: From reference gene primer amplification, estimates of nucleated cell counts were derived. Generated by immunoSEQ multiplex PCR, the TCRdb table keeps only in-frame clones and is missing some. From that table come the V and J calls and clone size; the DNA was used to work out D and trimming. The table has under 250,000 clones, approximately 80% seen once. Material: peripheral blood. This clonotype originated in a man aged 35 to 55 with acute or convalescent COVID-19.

CDR3 loop: CASSPRPQETQYF. The CDR3 bases are TGTGCCAGCAGCCCGCGGCCCCAAGAGACCCAGTACTTC. The rearrangement links TRBV3-1 (or the pseudogene TRBV3-2) to TRBJ2-5; D gene unclear. CDR1 and CDR2 (germline): LGHDT, YNNKEL (reference sequence). The CDR3 totals 13 residues. With 4 bases removed from V and 1 base from J, the gap between germline ends came to 7 bases.